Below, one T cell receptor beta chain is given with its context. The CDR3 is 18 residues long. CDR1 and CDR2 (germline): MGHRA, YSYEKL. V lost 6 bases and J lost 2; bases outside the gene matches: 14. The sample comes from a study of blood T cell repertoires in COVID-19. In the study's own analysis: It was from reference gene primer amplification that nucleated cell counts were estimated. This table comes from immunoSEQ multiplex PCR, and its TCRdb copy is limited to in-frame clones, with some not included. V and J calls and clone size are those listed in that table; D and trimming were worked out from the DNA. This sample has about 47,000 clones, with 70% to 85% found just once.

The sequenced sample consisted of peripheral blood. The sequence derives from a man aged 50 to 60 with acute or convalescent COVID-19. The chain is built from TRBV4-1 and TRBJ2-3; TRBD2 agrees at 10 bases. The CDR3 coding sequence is TGCGCCAGCAGACCCGGGACTAGCGTAGGATGGGTCACAGATACGCAGTATTTT. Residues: CASRPGTSVGWVTDTQYF.